One sample yielded the 8 T cell receptor beta chains listed below, sequenced in a study of T cells in localized non-small cell lung cancer. Using immunoSEQ multiplex PCR, the repertoire was profiled, and TCRdb retains in-frame clones only, with some absent. In the table there are 1,400 to 1,500 clones, 20% to 30% of which are singletons. The sample was normal lung tissue next to the tumor, taken before any cancer treatment. These receptors all stem from a man aged 40 to 69 with stage II squamous cell lung carcinoma.

This clone was counted between two and nine times. The rearrangement joins TRBV6-8 to TRBJ2-1, with D perhaps TRBD2 (6 bases). V shed 5 bases and J shed 8 bases, with 16 bases lying between them. The CDR3 length is 14 residues. Germline-derived CDR1 and CDR2 are MNHGY and SAAAGT. The CDR3 protein is CASSDRLGGDEQFF. The DNA of the CDR3 is TGTGCCAGCAGTGATCGACTAGGCGGCGATGAGCAGTTCTTC.

This clone was seen a handful of times. V gene TRBV6-8 combines with J gene TRBJ1-6; perhaps TRBD1 as D (6 bases). The CDR3 is 15 residues long. Germline CDR1 MNHGY, CDR2 SAAAGT. V was cut by 8 bases and J by 7 bases, with 18 bases left in between. The CDR3 nucleotides read TGTGCCAGCGCAGAATTTGACAGGTCCAATTCACCCCTCCACTTT. It is translated as CASAEFDRSNSPLHF.

The V and J genes are TRBV6-8 and TRBJ2-2; weak D call: TRBD2 (5 bases). Germline CDR1 is MNHGY and CDR2 is SAAAGT. The CDR3 has 13 amino acids. Deletions cut 7 bases from V and 3 bases from J, with 9 bases between. The CDR3: CASTTRDTGELFF. CDR3 DNA sequence: TGTGCCAGCACCACGCGGGACACCGGGGAGCTGTTTTTT.

The rearrangement uses TRBV19 and TRBJ2-2; D is unresolved. The CDR3 covers 12 residues. The V and J ends lost 6 bases and 5 bases respectively, with 7 bases between them. Germline V gene sequence: CDR1 LNHDA, CDR2 SQIVND (reference sequence). The CDR3 reads CASRERTGELFF. The CDR3 region has the DNA TGTGCCAGTAGGGAAAGGACCGGGGAGCTGTTTTTT.

Within the sample, this clone is medium-sized (0.01 to 0.1%). The chain has TRBV9 and TRBJ2-1; 9 bases agree with TRBD2. Unmatched junction bases numbered 5, after V lost 4 bases and J lost 6 bases. The CDR3 length is 14 residues. Germline V CDR1 and CDR2: SGDLS, YYNGEE. The CDR3: CASSFSGSTNEQFF. CDR3 nucleotide sequence: TGTGCCAGCAGCTTTAGCGGGAGTACCAATGAGCAGTTCTTC.

V and J are TRBV15 and TRBJ2-4, with 9 bases aligning to TRBD2. CDR1 and CDR2 from the germline V gene are LNHNV and YYDKDF (reference sequence). This CDR3 spans 16 amino acids. J was trimmed by 1 base and V by 1 base; bases with no gene match: 2. CDR3 sequence (DNA): TGTGCCACCAGCAGAGGACTAGCGGAGGCCAAAAACATTCAGTACTTC. Translating it yields CATSRGLAEAKNIQYF.

This clone was seen a single time. The rearrangement links TRBV19 to TRBJ2-2; no firm D call. The CDR3 is 15 amino acids. Germline V gene lookup returns CDR1 LNHDA and CDR2 SQIVND (reference sequence). Trimming stripped 4 bases from V and 4 bases from J, with 13 bases between. The CDR3 region has the DNA TGTGCCAGTAGTAGGGAACCCGCGGTCACCGGGGAGCTGTTTTTT. Translated: CASSREPAVTGELFF.

The chain joins TRBV11-3 to TRBJ2-3, with D perhaps matching TRBD2 (5 bases). CDR1 and CDR2 (germline): SGHNT, YENEEA. The CDR3 spans 14 residues. V shed 1 base and J shed 4 bases, with 9 bases lying between them. In nucleotides, the CDR3 is TGTGCCAGCAGCTTAGGGGCGGGCGCAGATACGCAGTATTTT. It encodes CASSLGAGADTQYF. The complete variable domain, with remaining parts taken from reference TRBV11-3 and TRBJ2-3, reads EAGVVQSPRYKIIEKKQPVAFWCNPISGHNTLYWYLQNLGQGPELLIRYENEEAVDDSQLPKDRFSAERLKGVDSTLKIQPAELGDSAVYLCASSLGAGADTQYFGPGTRLTVL.